A selection of T cell receptor beta chains follows, all from one sample in a study of cytomegalovirus exposure and HLA in healthy donors. Clones were read by immunoSEQ multiplex PCR, and TCRdb kept only the in-frame ones, dropping some. The sample has approximately 150,000 clones, approximately 73% seen once. What was sequenced was PBMCs. The receptor source for this set is a woman under 30 in good health and CMV-seropositive. CDR3s include the opening cysteine and the closing phenylalanine or tryptophan. D genes are given only for firm matches. Only some rows state a clone size, as once, few, many or a class for expanded clones.

j_call cdr3_length clone_size v_call d_call cdr3_aa cdr3_nt
TRBJ2-2 16 - TRBV11-2 - CASSLDLGKNTGELFF TGTGCCAGCAGCTTAGATCTGGGCAAGAACACCGGGGAGCTGTTTTTT
TRBJ2-7 10 - TRBV7-9 - CASEGSEQYF TGTGCCAGCGAAGGGAGCGAGCAGTACTTC
TRBJ2-3 16 - TRBV5-1 TRBD2 CASSLGNGGAGDTQYF TGCGCCAGCAGCTTGGGTAACGGGGGGGCAGGAGATACGCAGTATTTT
TRBJ2-7 15 - TRBV5-1 TRBD1 CASSLVGQGFYEQYF TGCGCCAGCAGCTTGGTGGGACAGGGCTTCTACGAGCAGTACTTC
TRBJ1-5 15 - TRBV28 - CASSLRDSGGQPQHF TGTGCCAGCAGTTTAAGGGACTCGGGGGGGCAGCCCCAGCATTTT
TRBJ1-4 16 - TRBV18 - CASSTQGWGRDEKLFF TGTGCCAGCTCAACCCAGGGTTGGGGCAGGGATGAAAAACTGTTTTTT
TRBJ1-1 15 few TRBV2 TRBD1 CASSDPDRENTEAFF TGTGCCAGCAGTGACCCGGACAGGGAGAACACTGAAGCTTTCTTT
TRBJ1-3 16 - TRBV7-2 - CASSLLSGESGNTVYF TGTGCCAGCAGCTTATTATCCGGGGAATCGGGAAACACCGTATATTTT
TRBJ1-3 11 - TRBV2 - CASVAGNTIYF TGTGCCAGTGTAGCCGGAAACACCATATATTTT
TRBJ1-1 15 - TRBV11-2 - CASSLVRGRGTEAFF TGTGCCAGCAGTTTAGTTCGGGGCAGGGGCACTGAAGCTTTCTTT
TRBJ1-2 16 - TRBV15 - CATTNLREGFGYGYTF TGTGCCACCACCAATCTGAGGGAGGGTTTCGGGTATGGCTACACCTTC
TRBJ1-2 14 - TRBV28 - CASSYAGGDSGYTF TGTGCCAGCAGCTACGCTGGGGGGGATAGTGGCTACACCTTC
TRBJ2-5 15 - TRBV5-4 TRBD2 CASSSGTSGQETQYF TGTGCCAGCAGCTCCGGGACTAGCGGCCAAGAGACCCAGTACTTC
TRBJ2-7 12 - TRBV11-2 - CASSFAAYEQYF TGTGCCAGCAGCTTCGCAGCCTACGAGCAGTACTTC
TRBJ1-6 14 few TRBV5-1 - CASSLGQANSPLHF TGCGCCAGCAGCTTGGGACAGGCGAATTCACCCCTCCACTTT
TRBJ2-1 13 - TRBV7-7 - CASSRGTSNEQFF TGTGCTAGCAGCCGTGGGACTTCCAATGAGCAGTTCTTC
TRBJ2-7 13 - TRBV11-3 - CASSLVRGGKQYF TGTGCCAGCAGCTTAGTTAGGGGCGGAAAGCAGTACTTC
TRBJ2-7 11 - TRBV29-1 - CSVARGSEQYF TGCAGCGTTGCCAGGGGAAGCGAGCAGTACTTC
TRBJ1-1 13 - TRBV19 TRBD1 CASSIATGWETFF TGTGCCAGTAGTATAGCGACAGGGTGGGAAACTTTCTTT
TRBJ2-7 14 - TRBV4-3 TRBD1 CASSQGQGVYEQYF TGCGCCAGCAGCCAAGGACAGGGGGTCTACGAGCAGTACTTC
TRBJ2-5 16 - TRBV7-2 TRBD1 CASSPPGTGGRETQYF TGTGCCAGCAGCCCACCCGGGACAGGGGGAAGGGAGACCCAGTACTTC
TRBJ2-3 16 - TRBV5-1 TRBD2 CASSSLAGGGTDTQYF TGCGCCAGCAGCTCGTTAGCGGGGGGTGGCACAGATACGCAGTATTTT
TRBJ2-3 15 - TRBV5-6 - CASSLGWRDGDTQYF TGTGCCAGCAGCTTGGGTTGGAGGGATGGAGATACGCAGTATTTT
TRBJ2-1 15 once TRBV2 TRBD2 CASSGGLAPYNEQFF TGTGCCAGCAGTGGAGGACTAGCCCCCTACAATGAGCAGTTCTTC
TRBJ2-7 13 - TRBV9 - CASSDDRTYEQYF TGTGCCAGCAGCGATGACAGGACCTACGAGCAGTACTTC
TRBJ2-5 15 - TRBV4-1 - CASSQRIGSQETQYF TGCGCCAGCAGCCAAAGGATAGGGAGCCAAGAGACCCAGTACTTC
TRBJ1-1 13 - TRBV7-3 - CASSLRENTEAFF TGTGCCAGCAGCTTACGGGAGAACACTGAAGCTTTCTTT
TRBJ1-2 15 once TRBV6-5 TRBD1 CASSYGDRGGHGYTF TGTGCCAGCAGTTACGGGGACAGGGGAGGCCATGGCTACACCTTC
TRBJ2-3 16 - TRBV7-3 TRBD2 CASSPGTSGFTDTQYF TGTGCCAGCAGCCCCGGGACTAGCGGCTTCACAGATACGCAGTATTTT
TRBJ1-4 15 - TRBV4-3 - CASSRHGATNEKLFF TGCGCCAGCAGCCGCCACGGTGCAACTAATGAAAAACTGTTTTTT
TRBJ2-5 18 - TRBV11-3 - CASSKRGPREVGQETQYF TGTGCCAGCAGCAAAAGGGGTCCCAGGGAGGTTGGGCAAGAGACCCAGTACTTC